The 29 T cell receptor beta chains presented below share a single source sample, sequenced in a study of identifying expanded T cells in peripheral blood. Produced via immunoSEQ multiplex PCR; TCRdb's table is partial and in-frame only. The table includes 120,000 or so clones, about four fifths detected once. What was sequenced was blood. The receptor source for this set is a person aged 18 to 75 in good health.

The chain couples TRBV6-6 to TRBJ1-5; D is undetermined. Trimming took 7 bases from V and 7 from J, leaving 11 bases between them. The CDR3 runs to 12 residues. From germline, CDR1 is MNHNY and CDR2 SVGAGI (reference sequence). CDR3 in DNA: TGTGCCAGCACAGCCGACGGACAGCCCCAGCATTTT. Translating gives CASTADGQPQHF.

The CDR3 nucleotides are TGCGCCAGCAGTCAATATTCGAGGGGCAGATATGGCTACACCTTC. Translating it yields CASSQYSRGRYGYTF. The rearrangement links TRBV23-1 to TRBJ1-2; D may be TRBD1 (5 bases). TRBV23-1 is an open reading frame whose function is uncertain. With 1 base removed from V and 5 bases from J, the gap between germline ends came to 14 bases. The length of the CDR3 is 15 residues.

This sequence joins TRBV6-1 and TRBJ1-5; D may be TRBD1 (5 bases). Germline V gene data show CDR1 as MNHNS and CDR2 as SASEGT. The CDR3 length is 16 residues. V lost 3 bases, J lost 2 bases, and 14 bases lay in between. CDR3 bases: TGTGCCAGCAGTGACACCCCAGGGAGGGGCAATCAGCCCCAGCATTTT. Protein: CASSDTPGRGNQPQHF.

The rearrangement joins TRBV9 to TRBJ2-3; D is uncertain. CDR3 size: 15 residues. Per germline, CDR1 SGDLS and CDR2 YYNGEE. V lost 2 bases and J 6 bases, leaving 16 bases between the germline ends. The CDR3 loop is CASSVGFLDGDTQYF. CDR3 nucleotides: TGTGCCAGCAGCGTCGGCTTCCTCGATGGGGATACGCAGTATTTT.

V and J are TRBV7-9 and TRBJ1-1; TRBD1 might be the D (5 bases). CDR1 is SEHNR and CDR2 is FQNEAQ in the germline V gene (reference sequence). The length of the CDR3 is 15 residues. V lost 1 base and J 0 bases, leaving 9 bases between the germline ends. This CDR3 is CASSLVAGLNTEAFF. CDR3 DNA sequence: TGTGCCAGCAGCTTAGTTGCAGGGTTGAACACTGAAGCTTTCTTT.

The CDR3 DNA sequence: TGTGCCAGCAGCAAAATGGGGGACTATAATTCACCCCTCCACTTT. This codes for CASSKMGDYNSPLHF. The V call is TRBV21-1, the J call TRBJ1-6. TRBV21-1 is assigned pseudogene status. CDR3 length: 15 residues.

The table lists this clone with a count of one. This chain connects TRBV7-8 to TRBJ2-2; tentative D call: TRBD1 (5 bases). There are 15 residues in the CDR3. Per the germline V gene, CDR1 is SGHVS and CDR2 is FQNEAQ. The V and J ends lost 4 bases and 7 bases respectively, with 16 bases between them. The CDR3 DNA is TGTGCCAGCAGCTCCTCTCAGGGTTGGGGCGGGGAGCTGTTTTTT. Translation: CASSSSQGWGGELFF.

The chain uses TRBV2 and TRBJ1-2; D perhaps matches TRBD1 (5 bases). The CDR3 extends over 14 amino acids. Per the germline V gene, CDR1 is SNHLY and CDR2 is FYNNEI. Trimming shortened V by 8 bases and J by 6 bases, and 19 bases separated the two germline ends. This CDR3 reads CASGRQGIGDGYTF. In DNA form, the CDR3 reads TGTGCCAGCGGTCGTCAGGGAATCGGTGATGGCTACACCTTC.

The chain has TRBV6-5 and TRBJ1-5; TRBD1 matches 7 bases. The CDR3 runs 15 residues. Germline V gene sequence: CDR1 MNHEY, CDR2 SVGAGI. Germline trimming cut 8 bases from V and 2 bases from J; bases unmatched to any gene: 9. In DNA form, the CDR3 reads TGTGCCAGCCGCCTAGGGGGCTCGGGCAATCAGCCCCAGCATTTT. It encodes CASRLGGSGNQPQHF.

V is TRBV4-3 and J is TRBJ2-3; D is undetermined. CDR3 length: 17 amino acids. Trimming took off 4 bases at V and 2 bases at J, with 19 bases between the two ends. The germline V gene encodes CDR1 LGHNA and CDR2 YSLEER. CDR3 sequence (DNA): TGCGCCAGCAGCCTAGACCGGGCCCTCTACGCCACAGATACGCAGTATTTT. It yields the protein CASSLDRALYATDTQYF.

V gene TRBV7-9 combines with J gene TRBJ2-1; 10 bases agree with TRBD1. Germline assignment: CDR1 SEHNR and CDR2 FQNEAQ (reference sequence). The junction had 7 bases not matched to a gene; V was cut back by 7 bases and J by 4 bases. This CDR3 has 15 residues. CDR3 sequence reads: CASKSGTGVYNEQFF. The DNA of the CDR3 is TGTGCCAGCAAGTCCGGGACAGGGGTATACAATGAGCAGTTCTTC.

The CDR3 bases are TGTGCCAGCAGCCTACGCCAGACCGGACAGGGGGTGGGCAATCAGCCCCAGCATTTT. Its protein is CASSLRQTGQGVGNQPQHF. This chain joins TRBV7-8 and TRBJ1-5; 10 nucleotides match TRBD1. The junction had 15 bases not matched to a gene; V was cut back by 5 bases and J by 2 bases. The CDR3 length is 19 residues. The V gene's germline CDR1 is SGHVS and CDR2 FQNEAQ. The whole variable domain, filled in from reference TRBV7-8 and TRBJ1-5, reads GAGVSQSPRYKVAKRGQDVALRCDPISGHVSLFWYQQALGQGPEFLTYFQNEAQLDKSGLPSDRFFAERPEGSVSTLKIQRTQQEDSAVYLCASSLRQTGQGVGNQPQHFGDGTRLSIL.

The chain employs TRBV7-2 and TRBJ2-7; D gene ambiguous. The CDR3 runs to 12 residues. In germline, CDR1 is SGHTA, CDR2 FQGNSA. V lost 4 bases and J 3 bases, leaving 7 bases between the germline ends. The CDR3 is CASSSYGYEQYF. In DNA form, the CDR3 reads TGTGCCAGCAGCTCTTATGGCTACGAGCAGTACTTC.

The CDR3 here is CASSGDGNQPQHF. The CDR3 nucleotides read TGTGCCAGCAGTGGGGACGGCAATCAGCCCCAGCATTTT. The chain recombines TRBV6-1 with TRBJ1-5, with a possible D match to TRBD1 (5 bases). Germline lookup yields CDR1 MNHNS and CDR2 SASEGT. The V end was cut by 4 bases, the J end by 2 bases, with 6 bases between. The CDR3 runs to 13 residues.

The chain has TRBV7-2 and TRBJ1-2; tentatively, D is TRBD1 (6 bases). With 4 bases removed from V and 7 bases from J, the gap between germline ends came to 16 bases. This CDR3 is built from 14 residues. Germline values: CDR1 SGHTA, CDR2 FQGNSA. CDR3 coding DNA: TGTGCCAGCAGCTACGATTCGGGGGCTTTTGGCTACACCTTC. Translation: CASSYDSGAFGYTF.

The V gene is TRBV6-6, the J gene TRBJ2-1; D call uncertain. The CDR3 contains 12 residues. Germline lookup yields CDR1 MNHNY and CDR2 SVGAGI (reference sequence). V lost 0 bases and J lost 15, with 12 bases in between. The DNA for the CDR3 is TGTGCCAGCAGTTACTCCTGGCGGTTGCGGTTCTTC. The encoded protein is CASSYSWRLRFF.

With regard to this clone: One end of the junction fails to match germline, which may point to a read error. The chain's CDR3 is CASSGYKTGRVMF. The CDR3 nucleotides are TGTGCCAGCAGTGGGTACAAGACAGGCCGGGTTATGTTC. The V gene is TRBV25-1, the J gene TRBJ1-2; possibly TRBD1 for D (6 bases). The CDR3 sequence is 13 residues long. Germline values: CDR1 MGHDK, CDR2 SYGVNS.

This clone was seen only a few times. The CDR3 DNA reads TGCAGTGCTAGAACCTCCTACGAGCAGTACTTC. Translating it yields CSARTSYEQYF. The rearrangement uses TRBV20-1 and TRBJ2-7; D ambiguous. Between the trimmed V and J ends, which lost 2 bases and 0 bases, there was a span of 2 bases. The CDR3 length is 11 residues. Per the germline V gene, CDR1 is DFQATT and CDR2 is SNEGSKA (reference sequence).

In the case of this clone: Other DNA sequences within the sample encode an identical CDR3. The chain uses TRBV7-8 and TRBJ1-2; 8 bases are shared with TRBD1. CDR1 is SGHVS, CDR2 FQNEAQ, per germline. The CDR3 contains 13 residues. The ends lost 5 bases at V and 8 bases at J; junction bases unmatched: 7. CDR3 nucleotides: TGTGCCAGCAGCCAGCGGACAGGGAAGGGCTACACCTTC. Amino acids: CASSQRTGKGYTF. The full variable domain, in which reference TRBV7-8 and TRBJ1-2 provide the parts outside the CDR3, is GAGVSQSPRYKVAKRGQDVALRCDPISGHVSLFWYQQALGQGPEFLTYFQNEAQLDKSGLPSDRFFAERPEGSVSTLKIQRTQQEDSAVYLCASSQRTGKGYTFGSGTRLTVV.

This CDR3 reads CASSLAGGAVPHNEQFF. The CDR3 coding sequence is TGTGCCAGCAGCTTAGCGGGGGGAGCAGTCCCCCACAATGAGCAGTTCTTC. This sequence joins TRBV7-8 and TRBJ2-1, with D perhaps matching TRBD2 (6 bases). From germline, CDR1 is SGHVS and CDR2 FQNEAQ. This CDR3 contains 17 residues. The V end lost 0 bases, the J end lost 5 bases, and 17 bases lay between the germline ends.

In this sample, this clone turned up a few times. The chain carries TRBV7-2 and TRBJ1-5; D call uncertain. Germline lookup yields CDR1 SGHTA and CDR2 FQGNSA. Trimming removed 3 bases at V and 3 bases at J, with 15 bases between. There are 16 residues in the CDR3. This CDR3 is CASSLYQRRANQPQHF. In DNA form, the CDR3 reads TGTGCCAGCAGCTTGTACCAACGACGGGCCAATCAGCCCCAGCATTTT.

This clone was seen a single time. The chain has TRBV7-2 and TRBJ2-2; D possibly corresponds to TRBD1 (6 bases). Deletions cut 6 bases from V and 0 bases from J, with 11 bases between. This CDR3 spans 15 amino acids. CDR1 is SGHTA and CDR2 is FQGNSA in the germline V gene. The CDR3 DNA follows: TGTGCCAGCAGACCGGGACACACGAACACCGGGGAGCTGTTTTTT. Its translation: CASRPGHTNTGELFF.

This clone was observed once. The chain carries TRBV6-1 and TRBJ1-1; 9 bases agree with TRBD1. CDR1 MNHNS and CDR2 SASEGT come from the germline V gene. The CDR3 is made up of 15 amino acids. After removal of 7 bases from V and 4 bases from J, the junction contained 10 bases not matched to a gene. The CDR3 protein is CASILGTGMGTEAFF. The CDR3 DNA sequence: TGTGCCAGCATTCTCGGGACAGGGATGGGCACTGAAGCTTTCTTT.

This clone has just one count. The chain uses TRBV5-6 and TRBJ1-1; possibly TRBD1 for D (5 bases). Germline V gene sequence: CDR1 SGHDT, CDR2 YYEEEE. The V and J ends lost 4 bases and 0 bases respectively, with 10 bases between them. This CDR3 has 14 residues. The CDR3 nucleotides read TGTGCCAGCAGCGCGGGACCAATGAACACTGAAGCTTTCTTT. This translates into CASSAGPMNTEAFF. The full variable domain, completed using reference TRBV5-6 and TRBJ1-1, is DAGVTQSPTHLIKTRGQQVTLRCSPKSGHDTVSWYQQALGQGPQFIFQYYEEEERQRGNFPDRFSGHQFPNYSSELNVNALLLGDSALYLCASSAGPMNTEAFFGQGTRLTVV.

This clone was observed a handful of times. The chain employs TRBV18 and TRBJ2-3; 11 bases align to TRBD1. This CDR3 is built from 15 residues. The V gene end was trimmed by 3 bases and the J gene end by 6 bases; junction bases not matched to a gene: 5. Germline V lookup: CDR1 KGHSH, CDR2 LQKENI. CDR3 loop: CASSPRGQGGDTQYF. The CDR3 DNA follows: TGTGCCAGCTCACCCCGGGGACAGGGGGGTGATACGCAGTATTTT.

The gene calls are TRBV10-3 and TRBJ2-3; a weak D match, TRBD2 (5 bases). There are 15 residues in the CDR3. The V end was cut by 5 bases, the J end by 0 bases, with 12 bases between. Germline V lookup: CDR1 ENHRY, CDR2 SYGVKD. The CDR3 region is CAISLSGLSTDTQYF. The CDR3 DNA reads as TGTGCCATCAGTCTGAGCGGACTTAGCACAGATACGCAGTATTTT.

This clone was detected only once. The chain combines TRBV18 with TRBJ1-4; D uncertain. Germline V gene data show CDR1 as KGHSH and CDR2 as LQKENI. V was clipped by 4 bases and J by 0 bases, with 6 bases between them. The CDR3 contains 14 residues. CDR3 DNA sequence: TGTGCCAGCTCACGAACCGCAACTAATGAAAAACTGTTTTTT. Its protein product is CASSRTATNEKLFF.

In nucleotides, the CDR3 is TGTGCCAGCTCACCAACAGGGGGCGGATCACCCCTCCACTTT. It specifies CASSPTGGGSPLHF. The chain uses TRBV18 and TRBJ1-6, with 9 bases fitting TRBD1. V was clipped by 2 bases and J by 10 bases; unmatched bases: 3. Germline V gene sequence: CDR1 KGHSH, CDR2 LQKENI. CDR3 size: 14 residues. Based on the CDR3 plus reference TRBV18 and TRBJ1-6, the full variable domain is NAGVMQNPRHLVRRRGQEARLRCSPMKGHSHVYWYRQLPEEGLKFMVYLQKENIIDESGMPKERFSAEFPKEGPSILRIQQVVRGDSAAYFCASSPTGGGSPLHFGNGTRLTVT.

The CDR3 spells CASSSRSLQGGVVTEAFF. In DNA, the CDR3 is TGTGCCAGCAGCTCCAGGAGCTTACAGGGCGGGGTCGTCACTGAAGCTTTCTTT. The V gene is TRBV7-2, the J gene TRBJ1-1; D is possibly TRBD1 (6 bases). The ends were cut back, 4 bases at V and 4 bases at J, with 25 bases in the middle. Germline V CDR1 and CDR2: SGHTA, FQGNSA. CDR3 size: 18 residues. Using reference TRBV7-2 and TRBJ1-1 for the parts outside the CDR3, the full variable domain is GAGVSQSPSNKVTEKGKDVELRCDPISGHTALYWYRQSLGQGLEFLIYFQGNSAPDKSGLPSDRFSAERTGGSVSTLTIQRTQQEDSAVYLCASSSRSLQGGVVTEAFFGQGTRLTVV.